The next 26 T cell receptor beta chains were all read from a single sample in a study of radiotherapy plus CTLA-4 blockade in lung cancer. Using immunoSEQ multiplex PCR, the repertoire was profiled, and TCRdb retains in-frame clones only, with some absent. This table has tens of thousands of clones, around 73% appearing once. The source material was peripheral blood, sampled from a patient treated with radiotherapy plus ipilimumab. These receptors all come from a human donor with non-small cell lung cancer who had a complete response to radiotherapy plus ipilimumab.

The chain carries TRBV7-2 and TRBJ2-6, with 8 bases lining up with TRBD1. CDR1 and CDR2 (germline): SGHTA, FQGNSA. This CDR3 is built from 17 residues. Germline trimming cut 5 bases from V and 3 bases from J; bases unmatched to any gene: 9. The CDR3, as DNA: TGTGCCAGCAGCGGCCAGGGGGCCCAGTTTGGGGCCAACGTCCTGACTTTC. This codes for CASSGQGAQFGANVLTF.

The V call is TRBV28, the J call TRBJ2-1; possibly TRBD1 or TRBD2 for D (5 bases each). V was shortened by 7 bases and J by 4 bases, with 17 bases between the two germline ends. Germline V gives CDR1 MDHEN, CDR2 SYDVKM. The CDR3 extends over 15 amino acids. The CDR3 spells CASIEGSGSYNEQFF. CDR3 DNA sequence: TGTGCCAGCATCGAGGGGAGTGGGTCATACAATGAGCAGTTCTTC.

This clone was seen only a few times. The genes are TRBV7-9 and TRBJ2-2; D uncertain. Trimming removed 5 bases from V and 1 base from J, with 11 bases in between. This CDR3 is 15 amino acids long. Per germline, CDR1 SEHNR and CDR2 FQNEAQ (reference sequence). The DNA of the CDR3 is TGTGCCAGCAGCCCAACCATAAGGAACACCGGGGAGCTGTTTTTT. Translated, it gives CASSPTIRNTGELFF. The full variable domain, its missing parts supplied by reference TRBV7-9 and TRBJ2-2, is DTGVSQNPRHKITKRGQNVTFRCDPISEHNRLYWYRQTLGQGPEFLTYFQNEAQLEKSRLLSDRFSAERPKGSFSTLEIQRTEQGDSAMYLCASSPTIRNTGELFFGEGSRLTVL.

This clone was detected once. The rearrangement uses TRBV7-9 and TRBJ2-7, with 7 bases aligning to TRBD2. Trimming at V came to 2 bases and at J to 5 bases, leaving 9 bases not matched to a gene. This CDR3 is 15 amino acids long. Germline CDR1 and CDR2: SEHNR and FQNEAQ (reference sequence). The CDR3 DNA sequence: TGTGCCAGCAGCTTACGGCTGGGGGGGTTCCACGAGCAGTACTTC. Amino acids: CASSLRLGGFHEQYF. Full variable domain (missing parts from reference TRBV7-9 and TRBJ2-7): DTGVSQNPRHKITKRGQNVTFRCDPISEHNRLYWYRQTLGQGPEFLTYFQNEAQLEKSRLLSDRFSAERPKGSFSTLEIQRTEQGDSAMYLCASSLRLGGFHEQYFGPGTRLTVT.

This clone has just a few counts. J is TRBJ2-7 and V is TRBV7-8; TRBD1 agrees at 7 bases. The trim removed 6 bases at V and 0 bases at J, leaving 5 bases unmatched. CDR1 is SGHVS and CDR2 is FQNEAQ in the germline V gene. This CDR3 region has 14 residues. The CDR3 here is CASRQDRSSYEQYV. As DNA, the CDR3 is TGTGCCAGCAGGCAGGACAGGAGCTCCTACGAGCAGTACGTC.

This chain joins TRBV5-1 and TRBJ2-1, with D perhaps matching TRBD1 (5 bases). The germline V gene encodes CDR1 SGHRS and CDR2 YFSETQ. The CDR3 is 15 amino acids. The germline V and J ends were trimmed by 0 bases and 4 bases, with 11 bases remaining between them. For the CDR3, the DNA is TGCGCCAGCAGCTTGGAGGGGTGGAAGTACAATGAGCAGTTCTTC. This codes for CASSLEGWKYNEQFF.

The chain combines TRBV30 with TRBJ2-7, with D possibly matching TRBD1 (6 bases). This CDR3 has 12 amino acids. V was clipped by 5 bases and J by 3 bases, with 11 bases between them. Germline V gives CDR1 GTSNPN, CDR2 SVGIG (reference sequence). CDR3 in amino acids: CAWGTYNYEQYF. The CDR3 region has the DNA TGTGCCTGGGGGACATACAACTACGAGCAGTACTTC.

The rearrangement links TRBV11-2 to TRBJ2-5, with 8 positions matching TRBD2. The J segment lost 4 bases and the V segment lost 0 bases, leaving 7 bases of the junction unmatched. CDR3 length: 16 residues. The germline CDR1 and CDR2 sequences are SGHAT and FQNNGV. The CDR3 protein is CASSLDLLAGGETQYF. In DNA form, the CDR3 reads TGTGCCAGCAGCTTAGATCTCCTAGCGGGTGGAGAGACCCAGTACTTC.

This sequence joins TRBV15 and TRBJ2-1; D possibly corresponds to TRBD1 (5 bases). The CDR3 has 15 residues. Germline V gene data show CDR1 as LNHNV and CDR2 as YYDKDF (reference sequence). Trimming removed 0 bases at V and 3 bases at J, with 9 bases between. CDR3 sequence: CATSRDTGSYNEQFF. The CDR3 nucleotides are TGTGCCACCAGCAGAGATACAGGTAGCTACAATGAGCAGTTCTTC.

This clone was observed a few times. The chain joins TRBV7-9 to TRBJ1-3; TRBD1 might be the D (5 bases). Trimming stripped 5 bases from V and 6 bases from J, with 8 bases between. The CDR3 extends over 12 amino acids. CDR1 SEHNR and CDR2 FQNEAQ come from the germline V gene (reference sequence). The CDR3 reads CASSAGTNTIYF. In nucleotides, the CDR3 is TGTGCCAGCAGCGCCGGGACAAACACCATATATTTT.

The rearrangement uses TRBV19 and TRBJ1-4, with D tentatively TRBD1 (5 bases). CDR1 and CDR2 (germline): LNHDA, SQIVND (reference sequence). CDR3 length equals 15 residues. With 5 bases removed from V and 0 bases from J, the gap between germline ends came to 10 bases. CDR3 residues: CASSVQGATNEKLFF. CDR3 in DNA: TGTGCCAGTAGTGTCCAGGGAGCAACTAATGAAAAACTGTTTTTT.

The chain combines TRBV6-5 with TRBJ1-1; D not certain. Trimming removed 7 bases at V and 2 bases at J, with 14 bases between. Germline CDR1 and CDR2: MNHEY and SVGAGI. This CDR3 spans 14 amino acids. CDR3 nucleotides: TGTGCCAGCACTCGTGGAGGGCCAAACACTGAAGCTTTCTTT. Translation gives CASTRGGPNTEAFF.

V is TRBV11-3 and J is TRBJ1-1, with 9 bases that match TRBD1. The CDR3 spans 15 residues. Trimming took 5 bases from V and 2 from J; bases not matched to a gene: 6. The germline CDR1 and CDR2 sequences are SGHNT and YENEEA. The CDR3 sequence is CASSPVTGGNTEAFF. In nucleotides, the CDR3 is TGTGCCAGCAGCCCGGTAACAGGGGGCAACACTGAAGCTTTCTTT.

J is TRBJ1-1 and V is TRBV27; the D is unclear. The germline V and J ends were trimmed by 3 bases and 5 bases, with 4 bases remaining between them. Germline V gene lookup returns CDR1 MNHEY and CDR2 SMNVEV (reference sequence). CDR3 length equals 11 residues. CDR3 sequence reads: CASSFGTEAFF. CDR3 nucleotide sequence: TGTGCCAGCAGTTTCGGTACTGAAGCTTTCTTT.

The chain combines TRBV6-5 with TRBJ2-1; D not certain. CDR3 length: 16 amino acids. Per the germline V gene, CDR1 is MNHEY and CDR2 is SVGAGI. V was trimmed by 2 bases and J by 2 bases, leaving 13 bases between them. CDR3 nucleotide sequence: TGTGCCAGCAGTTACCGCGCGTACCCAACCTACAATGAGCAGTTCTTC. The encoded protein is CASSYRAYPTYNEQFF.

The J gene is TRBJ2-7, the V gene TRBV7-9, with D perhaps matching TRBD1 (6 bases). Germline assignment: CDR1 SEHNR and CDR2 FQNEAQ (reference sequence). V shed 1 base and J shed 2 bases, with 9 bases lying between them. This CDR3 has 14 residues. CDR3 protein: CASSLEGQTYEQYF. The CDR3 DNA follows: TGTGCCAGCAGCTTAGAAGGACAGACCTACGAGCAGTACTTC.

J is TRBJ1-2 and V is TRBV7-2; D is uncertain. The CDR3 runs to 13 residues. Germline V gene lookup returns CDR1 SGHTA and CDR2 FQGNSA. V lost 10 bases to trimming and J lost 1 base, with 13 bases between them. CDR3 in amino acids: CANQDPFNYGYTF. DNA of the CDR3: TGTGCCAACCAGGACCCCTTTAACTATGGCTACACCTTC. Based on the CDR3 plus reference TRBV7-2 and TRBJ1-2, the full variable domain is GAGVSQSPSNKVTEKGKDVELRCDPISGHTALYWYRQSLGQGLEFLIYFQGNSAPDKSGLPSDRFSAERTGGSVSTLTIQRTQQEDSAVYLCANQDPFNYGYTFGSGTRLTVV.

This clone was picked up one time. CDR3 region: CASSTDRLGYTF. In DNA form, the CDR3 reads TGTGCCAGCAGCACCGACCGACTTGGCTACACCTTC. The gene calls are TRBV7-8 and TRBJ1-2; D uncertain. The germline V and J ends were trimmed by 5 bases and 7 bases, with 11 bases remaining between them. Germline CDR1 reads SGHVS; CDR2 reads FQNEAQ. The CDR3 length is 12 residues.

DNA of the CDR3: TGTGCCTGGAGTCAGACCCGAGGTACTTCACCCCTCCACTTT. Its protein product is CAWSQTRGTSPLHF. The chain couples TRBV30 to TRBJ1-6; D is undetermined. With 2 bases removed from V and 9 bases from J, the gap between germline ends came to 14 bases. The CDR3 extends over 14 amino acids. Germline loops: CDR1 GTSNPN, CDR2 SVGIG (reference sequence).

This clone came up a few times. The V and J genes are TRBV6-1 and TRBJ2-7, with D possibly being TRBD1 or TRBD2 (5 bases each). The germline V gene encodes CDR1 MNHNS and CDR2 SASEGT. This CDR3 comprises 13 residues. V shed 8 bases and J shed 4 bases, with 15 bases lying between them. This chain's CDR3 is CASSPGPQYEQYV. CDR3 bases: TGTGCCAGCTCTCCGGGACCGCAATACGAGCAGTACGTC.

Only a few counts were recorded for this clone. The CDR3 nucleotides are TGTGCCAGCAGCTTAGATCAAAACAGGGGATACAATGAGCAGTTCTTC. Protein: CASSLDQNRGYNEQFF. The chain joins TRBV11-3 to TRBJ2-1; 7 nucleotides align to TRBD1. Germline assignment: CDR1 SGHNT and CDR2 YENEEA. The CDR3 totals 16 residues. V was clipped by 0 bases and J by 4 bases; unmatched bases: 6.

This chain joins TRBV6-5 and TRBJ1-2; possible D gene TRBD1, 6 bases. Germline CDR1 reads MNHEY; CDR2 reads SVGAGI. V was trimmed by 4 bases and J by 4 bases, leaving 10 bases between them. CDR3 length equals 13 residues. CDR3 nucleotides: TGTGCCAGCAGTTCCGAGGACAGCTATGGCTACACCTTC. Translating it yields CASSSEDSYGYTF.

The chain links TRBV7-9 to TRBJ1-1; 7 nucleotides match TRBD1. CDR3 length: 14 residues. The V segment lost 5 bases and the J segment 0 bases; nucleotides outside the gene matches: 3. Germline V gene sequence: CDR1 SEHNR, CDR2 FQNEAQ (reference sequence). CDR3 sequence (DNA): TGTGCCAGCAGCGTGGGACAGCTGAACACTGAAGCTTTCTTT. Translated, it gives CASSVGQLNTEAFF. Full variable domain (outside the CDR3, taken from reference TRBV7-9 and TRBJ1-1): DTGVSQNPRHKITKRGQNVTFRCDPISEHNRLYWYRQTLGQGPEFLTYFQNEAQLEKSRLLSDRFSAERPKGSFSTLEIQRTEQGDSAMYLCASSVGQLNTEAFFGQGTRLTVV.

V gene TRBV6-1 combines with J gene TRBJ2-5; 12 bases map to TRBD1. This CDR3 has 16 amino acids. The V segment lost 0 bases and the J segment 6 bases; nucleotides outside the gene matches: 5. The germline V gene encodes CDR1 MNHNS and CDR2 SASEGT. The CDR3 loop is CASSEAGTGGAKTQYF. CDR3 coding DNA: TGTGCCAGCAGTGAAGCGGGGACAGGGGGCGCGAAGACCCAGTACTTC.

The V gene is TRBV7-8, the J gene TRBJ2-3; 9 bases line up with TRBD2. The germline V gene encodes CDR1 SGHVS and CDR2 FQNEAQ. The CDR3 is 17 residues long. Trimming cost V 1 base and J 4 bases; bases outside gene matches: 9. CDR3 region: CASSLVGPAGGSDTQYF. The CDR3 DNA is TGTGCCAGCAGCTTAGTAGGTCCAGCGGGGGGCTCAGATACGCAGTATTTT.

V usage is TRBV15 and J usage is TRBJ2-3; 11 nucleotides align to TRBD2. Looked up from germline, CDR1 is LNHNV and CDR2 is YYDKDF (reference sequence). With 0 bases clipped from V and 2 bases from J, the junction kept 4 bases outside the gene matches. The CDR3 totals 17 residues. The CDR3 spells CATSRDYSGRATDTQYF. The CDR3 coding sequence is TGTGCCACCAGCAGAGATTATAGCGGGAGGGCCACAGATACGCAGTATTTT.